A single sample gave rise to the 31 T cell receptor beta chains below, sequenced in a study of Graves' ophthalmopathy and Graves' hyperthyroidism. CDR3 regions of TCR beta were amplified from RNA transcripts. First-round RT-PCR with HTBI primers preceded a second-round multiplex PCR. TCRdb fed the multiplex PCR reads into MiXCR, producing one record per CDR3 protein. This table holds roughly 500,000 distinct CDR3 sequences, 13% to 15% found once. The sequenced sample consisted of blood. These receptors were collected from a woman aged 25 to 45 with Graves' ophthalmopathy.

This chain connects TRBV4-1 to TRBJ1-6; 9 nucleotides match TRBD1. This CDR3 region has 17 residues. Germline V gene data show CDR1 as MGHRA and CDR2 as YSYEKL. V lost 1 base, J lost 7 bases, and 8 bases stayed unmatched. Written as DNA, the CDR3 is TGCGCCAGCAGCCAAGCCAAAGGGACAGGGCCAAATTCACCCCTCCACTTT. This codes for CASSQAKGTGPNSPLHF.

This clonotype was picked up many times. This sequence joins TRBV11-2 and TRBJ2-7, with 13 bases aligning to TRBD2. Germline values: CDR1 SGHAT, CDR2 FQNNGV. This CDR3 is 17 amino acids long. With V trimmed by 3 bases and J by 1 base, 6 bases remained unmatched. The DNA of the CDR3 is TGTGCCAGCAGCTTCCCACTAGCGGGGGGGCCTTCCTACGAGCAGTACTTC. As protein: CASSFPLAGGPSYEQYF. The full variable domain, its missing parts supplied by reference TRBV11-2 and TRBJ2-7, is EAGVAQSPRYKIIEKRQSVAFWCNPISGHATLYWYQQILGQGPKLLIQFQNNGVVDDSQLPKDRFSAERLKGVDSTLKIQPAKLEDSAVYLCASSFPLAGGPSYEQYFGPGTRLTVT.

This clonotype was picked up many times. The chain's CDR3 is CASRNRGGQETQYF. In DNA, the CDR3 is TGTGCCAGCAGGAATCGGGGCGGGCAAGAGACCCAGTACTTC. J is TRBJ2-5 and V is TRBV7-3, with D perhaps TRBD1 or TRBD2 (5 bases each). Between the trimmed V and J ends, which lost 6 bases and 2 bases, there was a span of 13 bases. Per germline, CDR1 SGHTA and CDR2 FQGTGA. The CDR3 is 14 residues long.

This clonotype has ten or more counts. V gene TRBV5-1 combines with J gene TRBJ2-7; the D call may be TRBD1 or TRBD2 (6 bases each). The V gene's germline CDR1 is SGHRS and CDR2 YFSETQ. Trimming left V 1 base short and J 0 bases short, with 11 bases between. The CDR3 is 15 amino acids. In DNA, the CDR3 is TGCGCCAGCAGCTTGTCCGGGGGCCGCTCCTACGAGCAGTACTTC. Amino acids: CASSLSGGRSYEQYF.

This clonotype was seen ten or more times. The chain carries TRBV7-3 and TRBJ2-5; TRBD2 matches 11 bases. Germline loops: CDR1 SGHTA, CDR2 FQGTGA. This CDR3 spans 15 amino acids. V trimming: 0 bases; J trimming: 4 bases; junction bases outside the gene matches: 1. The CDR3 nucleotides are TGTGCCAGCAGCTTAACCGGGACTAGCGGAGAGACCCAGTACTTC. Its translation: CASSLTGTSGETQYF.

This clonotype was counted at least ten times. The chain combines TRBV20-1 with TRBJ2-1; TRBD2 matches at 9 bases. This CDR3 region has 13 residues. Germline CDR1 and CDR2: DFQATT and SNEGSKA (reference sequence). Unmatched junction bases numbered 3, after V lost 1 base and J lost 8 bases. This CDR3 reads CSARGGRDYEQFF. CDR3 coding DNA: TGCAGTGCTAGAGGCGGGAGGGATTATGAGCAGTTCTTC.

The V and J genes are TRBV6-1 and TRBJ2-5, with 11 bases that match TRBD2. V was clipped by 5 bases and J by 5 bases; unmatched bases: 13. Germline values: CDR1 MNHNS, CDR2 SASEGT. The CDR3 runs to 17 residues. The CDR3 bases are TGTGCCAGCAGTCGACTAGCGGGGCCAAAAACGGGGGAGACCCAGTACTTC. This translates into CASSRLAGPKTGETQYF.

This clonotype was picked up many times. CDR3 DNA: TGTGCCAGCAGTTTGACAGGGCGGGAGACTGAAGCTTTCTTT. It is translated as CASSLTGRETEAFF. J is TRBJ1-1 and V is TRBV6-5; 7 bases agree with TRBD1. The trim removed 4 bases at V and 5 bases at J, leaving 7 bases unmatched. The germline gives CDR1 MNHEY, CDR2 SVGAGI. The CDR3 is made up of 14 amino acids.

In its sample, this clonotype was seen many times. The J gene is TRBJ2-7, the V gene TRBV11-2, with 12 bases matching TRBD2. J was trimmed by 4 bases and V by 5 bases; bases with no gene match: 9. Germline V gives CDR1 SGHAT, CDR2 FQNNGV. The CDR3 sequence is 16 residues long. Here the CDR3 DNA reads TGTGCCAGCAGCCCCTCCCGACTAGCGGGGGAGTACGAGCAGTACTTC. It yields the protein CASSPSRLAGEYEQYF. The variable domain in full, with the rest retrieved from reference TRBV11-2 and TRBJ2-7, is EAGVAQSPRYKIIEKRQSVAFWCNPISGHATLYWYQQILGQGPKLLIQFQNNGVVDDSQLPKDRFSAERLKGVDSTLKIQPAKLEDSAVYLCASSPSRLAGEYEQYFGPGTRLTVT.

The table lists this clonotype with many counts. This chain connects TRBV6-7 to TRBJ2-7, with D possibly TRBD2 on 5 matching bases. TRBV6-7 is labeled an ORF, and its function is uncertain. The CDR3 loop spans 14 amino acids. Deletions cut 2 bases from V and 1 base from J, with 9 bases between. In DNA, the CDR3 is TGTGCCAGCAGTTACCCTCCGGGGTCCTACGAGCAGTACTTC. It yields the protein CASSYPPGSYEQYF.

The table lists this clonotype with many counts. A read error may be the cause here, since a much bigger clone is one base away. CDR3 sequence reads: CASSEDEGVSYEQYF. The DNA of the CDR3 is TGTGCCAGCAGTGAGGATGAGGGGGTATCCTACGAGCAGTACTTC. The rearrangement uses TRBV6-4 and TRBJ2-7; TRBD1 might be the D (6 bases). The germline CDR1 and CDR2 sequences are MRHNA and SNTAGT. V lost 3 bases and J lost 1, with 13 bases in between. CDR3 size: 15 residues.

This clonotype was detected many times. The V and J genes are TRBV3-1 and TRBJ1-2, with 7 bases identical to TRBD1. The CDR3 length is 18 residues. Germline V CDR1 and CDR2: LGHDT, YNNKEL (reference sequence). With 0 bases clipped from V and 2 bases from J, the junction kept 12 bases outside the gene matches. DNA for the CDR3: TGTGCCAGCAGCCAAGATACCCCAGGGGACAGCTTAAACTATGGCTACACCTTC. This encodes CASSQDTPGDSLNYGYTF.

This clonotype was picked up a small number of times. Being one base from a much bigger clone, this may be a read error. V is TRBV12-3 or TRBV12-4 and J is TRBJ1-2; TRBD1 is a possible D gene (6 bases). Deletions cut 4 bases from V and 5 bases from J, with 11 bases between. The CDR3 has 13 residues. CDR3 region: CASSYWGPYGYTF. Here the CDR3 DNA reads TGTGCCAGCAGTTACTGGGGGCCTTATGGCTACACCTTC.

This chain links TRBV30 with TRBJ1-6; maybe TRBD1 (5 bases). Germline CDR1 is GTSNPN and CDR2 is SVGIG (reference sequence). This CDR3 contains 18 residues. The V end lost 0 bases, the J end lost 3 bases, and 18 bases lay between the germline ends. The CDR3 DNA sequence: TGTGCCTGGAGTGTAACACGTGATCGTGGACACTATAATTCACCCCTCCACTTT. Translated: CAWSVTRDRGHYNSPLHF.

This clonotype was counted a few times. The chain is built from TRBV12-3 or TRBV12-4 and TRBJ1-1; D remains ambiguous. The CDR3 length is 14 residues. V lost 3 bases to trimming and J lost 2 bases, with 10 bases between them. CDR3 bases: TGTGCCAGCAGTTTTGATATGGGAAACACTGAAGCTTTCTTT. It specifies CASSFDMGNTEAFF.

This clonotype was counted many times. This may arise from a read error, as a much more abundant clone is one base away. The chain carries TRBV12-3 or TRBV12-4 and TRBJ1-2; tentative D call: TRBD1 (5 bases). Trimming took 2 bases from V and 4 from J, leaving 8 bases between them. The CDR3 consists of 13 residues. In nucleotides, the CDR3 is TGTGCCAGCAGTTTAAGGGGAGCCTATGGCTACACCTTC. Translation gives CASSLRGAYGYTF.

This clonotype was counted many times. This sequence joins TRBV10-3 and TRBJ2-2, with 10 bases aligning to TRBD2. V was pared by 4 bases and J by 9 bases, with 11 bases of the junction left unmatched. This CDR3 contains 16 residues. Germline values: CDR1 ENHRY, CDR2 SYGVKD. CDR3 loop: CAISAASGGAPRELFF. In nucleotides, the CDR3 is TGTGCCATCAGTGCGGCTAGCGGGGGAGCACCGAGGGAGCTGTTTTTT.

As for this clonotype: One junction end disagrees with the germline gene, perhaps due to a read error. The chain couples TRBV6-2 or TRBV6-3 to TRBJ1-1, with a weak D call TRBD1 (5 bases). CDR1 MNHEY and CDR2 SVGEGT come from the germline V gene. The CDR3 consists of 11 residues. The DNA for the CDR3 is TGTGCCAGCACTTACAGGACTGAAGCTTTCTTT. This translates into CASTYRTEAFF.

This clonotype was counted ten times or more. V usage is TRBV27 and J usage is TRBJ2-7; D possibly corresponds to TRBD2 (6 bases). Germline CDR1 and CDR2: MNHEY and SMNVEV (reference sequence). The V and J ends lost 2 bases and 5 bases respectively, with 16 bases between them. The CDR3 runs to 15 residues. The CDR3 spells CASSLQQPGRDEQYF. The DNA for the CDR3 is TGTGCCAGCAGTTTACAACAGCCCGGGAGAGACGAGCAGTACTTC.

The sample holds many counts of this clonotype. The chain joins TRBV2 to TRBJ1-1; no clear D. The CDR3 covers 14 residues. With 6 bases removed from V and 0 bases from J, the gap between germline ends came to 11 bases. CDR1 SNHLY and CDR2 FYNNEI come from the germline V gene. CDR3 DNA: TGTGCCAGCAGAATTAGGGCTTTGAACACTGAAGCTTTCTTT. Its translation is CASRIRALNTEAFF.

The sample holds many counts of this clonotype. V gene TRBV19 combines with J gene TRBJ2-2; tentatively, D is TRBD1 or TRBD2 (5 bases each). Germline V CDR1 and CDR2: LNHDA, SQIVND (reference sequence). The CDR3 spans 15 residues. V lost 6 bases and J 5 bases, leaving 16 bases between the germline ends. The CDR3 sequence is CASRLGARTTGELFF. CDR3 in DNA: TGTGCCAGTAGGCTAGGGGCGCGGACTACCGGGGAGCTGTTTTTT.

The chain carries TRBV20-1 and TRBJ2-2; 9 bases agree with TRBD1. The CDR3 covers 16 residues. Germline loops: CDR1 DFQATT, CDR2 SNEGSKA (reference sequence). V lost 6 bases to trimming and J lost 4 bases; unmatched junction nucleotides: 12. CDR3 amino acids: CSANNPGQGSTGELFF. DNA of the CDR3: TGCAGTGCCAACAACCCGGGACAGGGATCCACCGGGGAGCTGTTTTTT.

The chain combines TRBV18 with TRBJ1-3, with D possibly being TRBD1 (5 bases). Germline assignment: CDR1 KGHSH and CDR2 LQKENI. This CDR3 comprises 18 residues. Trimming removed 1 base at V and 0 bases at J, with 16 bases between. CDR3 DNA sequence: TGTGCCAGCTCACCACGGTACGGCGGGACGGTCTCTGGAAACACCATATATTTT. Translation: CASSPRYGGTVSGNTIYF.

CDR3 protein: CATSRADLWGSGNTIYF. CDR3 DNA: TGTGCCACCAGCAGAGCGGACCTCTGGGGCTCTGGAAACACCATATATTTT. The chain combines TRBV15 with TRBJ1-3; D is unresolved. CDR1 is LNHNV and CDR2 is YYDKDF in the germline V gene (reference sequence). Trimming removed 1 base from V and 0 bases from J, with 13 bases in between. The CDR3 totals 17 residues.

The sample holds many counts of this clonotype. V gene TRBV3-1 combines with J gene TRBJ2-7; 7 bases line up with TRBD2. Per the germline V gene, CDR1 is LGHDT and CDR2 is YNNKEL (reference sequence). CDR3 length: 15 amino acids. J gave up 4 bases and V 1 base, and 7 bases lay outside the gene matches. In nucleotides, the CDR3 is TGTGCCAGCAGCCAAGCCCTAGCGGCCGGTTACGAGCAGTACTTC. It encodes CASSQALAAGYEQYF.

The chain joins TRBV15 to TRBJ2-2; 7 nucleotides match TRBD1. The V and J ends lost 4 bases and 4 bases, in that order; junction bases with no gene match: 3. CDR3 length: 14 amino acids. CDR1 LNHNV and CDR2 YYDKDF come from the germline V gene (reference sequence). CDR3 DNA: TGTGCCACCAGCAAAGACAGGGCCACCGGGGAGCTGTTTTTT. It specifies CATSKDRATGELFF.

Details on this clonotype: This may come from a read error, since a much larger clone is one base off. CDR3 nucleotide sequence: TGCAGTGCCGTAACAATACAGGGGTCCTACGAGCAGAACTTC. Translating it yields CSAVTIQGSYEQNF. The chain couples TRBV20-1 to TRBJ2-7; 7 nucleotides align to TRBD1. Germline V gene sequence: CDR1 DFQATT, CDR2 SNEGSKA (reference sequence). This CDR3 has 14 residues.

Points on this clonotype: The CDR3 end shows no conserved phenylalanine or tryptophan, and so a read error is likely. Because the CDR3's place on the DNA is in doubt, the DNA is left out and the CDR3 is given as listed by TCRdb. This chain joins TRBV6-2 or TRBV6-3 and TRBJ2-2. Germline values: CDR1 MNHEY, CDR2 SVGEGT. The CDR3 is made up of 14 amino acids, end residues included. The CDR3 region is CASSLPANTGELCL.

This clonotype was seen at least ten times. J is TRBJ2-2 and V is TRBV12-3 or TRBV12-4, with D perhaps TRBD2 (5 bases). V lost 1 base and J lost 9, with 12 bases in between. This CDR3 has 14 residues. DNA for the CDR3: TGTGCCAGCAGTTTAGGCGGCTGGGAGAGGGAGCTGTTTTTT. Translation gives CASSLGGWERELFF.

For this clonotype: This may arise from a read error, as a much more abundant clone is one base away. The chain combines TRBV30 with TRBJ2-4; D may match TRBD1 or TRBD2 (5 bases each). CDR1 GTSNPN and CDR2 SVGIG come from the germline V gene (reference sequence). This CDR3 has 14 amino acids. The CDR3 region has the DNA TGTGCCTGGAGTGTTAAACAGGACTTAAACATTAAGTACTTC. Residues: CAWSVKQDLNIKYF.

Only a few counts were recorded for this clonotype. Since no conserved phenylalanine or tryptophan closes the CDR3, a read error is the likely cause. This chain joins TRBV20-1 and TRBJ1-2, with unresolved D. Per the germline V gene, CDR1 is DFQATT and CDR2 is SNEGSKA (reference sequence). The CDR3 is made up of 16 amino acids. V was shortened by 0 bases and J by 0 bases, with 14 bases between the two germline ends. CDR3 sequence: CSARDIEGAANYGYTY. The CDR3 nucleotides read TGCAGTGCTAGAGATATCGAGGGTGCGGCTAACTATGGCTACACCTAC.